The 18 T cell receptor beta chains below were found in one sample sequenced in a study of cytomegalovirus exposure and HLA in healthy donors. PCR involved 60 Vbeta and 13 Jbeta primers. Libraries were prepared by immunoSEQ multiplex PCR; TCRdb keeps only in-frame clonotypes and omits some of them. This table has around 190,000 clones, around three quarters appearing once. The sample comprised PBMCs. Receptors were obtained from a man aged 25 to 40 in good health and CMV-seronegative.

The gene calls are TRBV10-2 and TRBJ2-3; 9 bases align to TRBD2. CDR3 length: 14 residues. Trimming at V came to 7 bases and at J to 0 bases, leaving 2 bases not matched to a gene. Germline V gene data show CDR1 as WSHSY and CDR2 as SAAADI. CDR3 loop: CASKGLASTDTQYF. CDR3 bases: TGCGCCAGCAAGGGACTAGCAAGCACAGATACGCAGTATTTT.

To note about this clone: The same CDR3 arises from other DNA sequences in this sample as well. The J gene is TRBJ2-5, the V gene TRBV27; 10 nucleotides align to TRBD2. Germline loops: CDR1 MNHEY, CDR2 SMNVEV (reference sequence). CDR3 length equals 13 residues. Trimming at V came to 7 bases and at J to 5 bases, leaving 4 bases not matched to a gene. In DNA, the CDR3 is TGTGCCAGCACTAGCGGGAGTCGGGAGACCCAGTACTTC. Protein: CASTSGSRETQYF.

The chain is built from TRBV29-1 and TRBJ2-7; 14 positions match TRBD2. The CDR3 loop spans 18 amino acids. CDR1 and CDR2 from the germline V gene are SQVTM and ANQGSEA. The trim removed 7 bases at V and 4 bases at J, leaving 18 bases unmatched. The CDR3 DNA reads TGCAGCGCTGAGTCGGACGCTGGGACTAGCGGGAGAGAATACGAGCAGTACTTC. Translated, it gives CSAESDAGTSGREYEQYF.

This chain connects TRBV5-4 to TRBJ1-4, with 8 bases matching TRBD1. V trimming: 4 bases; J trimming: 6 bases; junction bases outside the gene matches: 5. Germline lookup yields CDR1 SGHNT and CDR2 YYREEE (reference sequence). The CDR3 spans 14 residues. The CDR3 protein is CASSRDRGDEKLFF. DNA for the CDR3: TGTGCCAGCAGCCGAGACAGGGGTGATGAAAAACTGTTTTTT.

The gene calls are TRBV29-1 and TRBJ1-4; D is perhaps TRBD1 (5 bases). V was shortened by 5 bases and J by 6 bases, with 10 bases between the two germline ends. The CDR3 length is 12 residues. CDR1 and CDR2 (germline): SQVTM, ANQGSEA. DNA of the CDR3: TGCAGCGTTTGGCAGGGTGATGAAAAACTGTTTTTT. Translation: CSVWQGDEKLFF.

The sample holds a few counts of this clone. The CDR3 loop is CASKRDSSNSNQPQHF. The CDR3 DNA reads TGTGCCAGTAAGAGGGACAGTTCTAATAGCAATCAGCCCCAGCATTTT. V usage is TRBV19 and J usage is TRBJ1-5; TRBD1 matches at 7 bases. The CDR3 spans 16 residues. Germline CDR1 LNHDA, CDR2 SQIVND (reference sequence). The V gene end was trimmed by 7 bases and the J gene end by 0 bases; junction bases not matched to a gene: 9. The full variable domain, in which reference TRBV19 and TRBJ1-5 provide the parts outside the CDR3, is DGGITQSPKYLFRKEGQNVTLSCEQNLNHDAMYWYRQDPGQGLRLIYYSQIVNDFQKGDIAEGYSVSREKKESFPLTVTSAQKNPTAFYLCASKRDSSNSNQPQHFGDGTRLSIL.

The CDR3 DNA sequence: TGCGCCAGCAGCGAAGGGACAGGGGGTAATTCACCCCTCCACTTT. Amino acid sequence: CASSEGTGGNSPLHF. This chain links TRBV4-1 with TRBJ1-6, with 11 bases lining up with TRBD1. The CDR3 consists of 15 residues. Losses at the gene ends were 5 bases for V and 6 bases for J; bases not matched to a gene: 3. CDR1 and CDR2 (germline): MGHRA, YSYEKL.

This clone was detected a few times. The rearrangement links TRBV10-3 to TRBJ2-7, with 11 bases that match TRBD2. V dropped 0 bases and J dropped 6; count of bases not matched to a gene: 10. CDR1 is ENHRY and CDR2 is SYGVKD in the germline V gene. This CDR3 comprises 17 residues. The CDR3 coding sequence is TGTGCCATCAGTGAGTCGAGCACTAGCGGGAGATCTAGCGAGCAGTACTTC. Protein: CAISESSTSGRSSEQYF.

The CDR3 DNA follows: TGCGCCAGCAGCCAAGAAGGTCGCCCAGGGGATCAGCCCCAGCATTTT. Amino acid sequence: CASSQEGRPGDQPQHF. The chain carries TRBV4-1 and TRBJ1-5; TRBD1 is a possible D gene (6 bases). The CDR3 is 16 amino acids. Germline V lookup: CDR1 MGHRA, CDR2 YSYEKL. The germline V and J ends were trimmed by 0 bases and 5 bases, with 14 bases remaining between them.

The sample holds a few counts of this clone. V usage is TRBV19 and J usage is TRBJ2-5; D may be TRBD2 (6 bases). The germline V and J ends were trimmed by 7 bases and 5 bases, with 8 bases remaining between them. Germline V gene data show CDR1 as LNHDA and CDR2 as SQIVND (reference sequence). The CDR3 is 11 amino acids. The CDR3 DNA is TGTGCCAGTACTGGGGGGGAGACCCAGTACTTC. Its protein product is CASTGGETQYF.

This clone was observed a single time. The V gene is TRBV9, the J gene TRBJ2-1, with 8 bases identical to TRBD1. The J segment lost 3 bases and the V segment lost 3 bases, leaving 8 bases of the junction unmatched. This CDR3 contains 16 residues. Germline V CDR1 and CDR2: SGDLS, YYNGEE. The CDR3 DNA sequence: TGTGCCAGCAGCGATTCCGGACAGGGAGTCTACAATGAGCAGTTCTTC. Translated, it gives CASSDSGQGVYNEQFF.

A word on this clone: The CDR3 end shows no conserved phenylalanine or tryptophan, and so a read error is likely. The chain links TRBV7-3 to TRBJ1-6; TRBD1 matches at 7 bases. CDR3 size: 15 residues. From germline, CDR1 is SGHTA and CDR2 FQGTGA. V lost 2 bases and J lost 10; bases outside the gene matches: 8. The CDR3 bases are TGTGCCAGCAGCTTATGGGCAGGGGGAGGCTCACCCCTCCACCTT. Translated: CASSLWAGGGSPLHL.

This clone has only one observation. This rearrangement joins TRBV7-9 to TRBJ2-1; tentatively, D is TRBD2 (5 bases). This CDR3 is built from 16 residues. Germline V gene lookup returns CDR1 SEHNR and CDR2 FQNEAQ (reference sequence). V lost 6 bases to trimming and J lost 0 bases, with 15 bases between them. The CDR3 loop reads CASRPTSGSSYNEQFF. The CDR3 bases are TGTGCCAGCAGACCTACCAGCGGATCCTCCTACAATGAGCAGTTCTTC.

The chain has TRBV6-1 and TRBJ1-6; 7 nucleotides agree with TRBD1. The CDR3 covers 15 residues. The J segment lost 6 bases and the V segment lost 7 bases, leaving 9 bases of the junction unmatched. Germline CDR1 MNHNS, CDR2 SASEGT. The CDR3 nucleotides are TGTGCCAGCATCATACGGGACAGCTTTAATTCACCCCTCCACTTT. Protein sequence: CASIIRDSFNSPLHF.

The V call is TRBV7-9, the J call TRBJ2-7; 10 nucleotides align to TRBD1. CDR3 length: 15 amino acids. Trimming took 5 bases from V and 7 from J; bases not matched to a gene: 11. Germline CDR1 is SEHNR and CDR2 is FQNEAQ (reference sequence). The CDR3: CASSTTGTGAGEQYF. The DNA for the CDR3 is TGTGCCAGCAGCACGACCGGGACAGGGGCTGGGGAGCAGTACTTC.

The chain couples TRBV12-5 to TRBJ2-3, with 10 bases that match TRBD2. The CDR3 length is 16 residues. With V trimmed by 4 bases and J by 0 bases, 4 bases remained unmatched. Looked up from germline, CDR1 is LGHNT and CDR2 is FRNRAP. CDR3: CASGYGLAASTDTQYF. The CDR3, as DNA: TGTGCTAGTGGTTACGGACTAGCGGCTAGCACAGATACGCAGTATTTT.

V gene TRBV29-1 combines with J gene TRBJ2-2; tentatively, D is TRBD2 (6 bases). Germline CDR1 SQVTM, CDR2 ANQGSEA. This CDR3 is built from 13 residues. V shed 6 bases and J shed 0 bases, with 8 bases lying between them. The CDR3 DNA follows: TGCAGCGTGGGGACTCCGAACACCGGGGAGCTGTTTTTT. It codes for CSVGTPNTGELFF.

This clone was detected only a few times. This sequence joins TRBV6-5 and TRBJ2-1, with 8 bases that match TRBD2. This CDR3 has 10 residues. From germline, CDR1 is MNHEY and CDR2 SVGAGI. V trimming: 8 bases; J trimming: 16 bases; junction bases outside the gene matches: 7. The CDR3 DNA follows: TGTGCCAGCTGTAGCGGGAACTGTTTCTTC. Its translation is CASCSGNCFF.